This entry lists 26 T cell receptor beta chains sequenced from one sample in a study of T cells in Graves' hyperthyroidism and ophthalmopathy. TCR beta CDR3 regions were amplified from RNA transcripts. TCR CDR3 regions were first amplified by RT-PCR with HTBI primers. From the multiplex PCR reads, TCRdb called clonotypes with MiXCR, one entry per CDR3 protein. The table includes under 350,000 distinct CDR3 sequences, under 30% detected once. Sequenced sample: blood. These receptors were taken from a man between 40 and 49 years old with Graves' hyperthyroidism that later progressed to Graves' ophthalmopathy.

There are a few counts of this clonotype. The chain combines TRBV24-1 with TRBJ1-5; 8 bases agree with TRBD1. Trimming at V came to 1 base and at J to 11 bases, leaving 6 bases not matched to a gene. Germline loops: CDR1 KGHDR, CDR2 SFDVKD. The CDR3 runs to 14 residues. The CDR3: CATSDLQGEGAQHF. The CDR3 nucleotides read TGTGCCACCAGTGATTTACAGGGGGAGGGAGCCCAGCATTTT.

This clonotype was detected ten times or more. This chain links TRBV5-6 with TRBJ1-1, with TRBD1 as a possible D gene (5 bases). V dropped 1 base and J dropped 8 bases, with 12 bases sitting between them. This CDR3 has 13 amino acids. From germline, CDR1 is SGHDT and CDR2 YYEEEE. The CDR3 nucleotides are TGTGCCAGCAGCTTGATACGGGACGGCGAAGCTTTCTTT. It specifies CASSLIRDGEAFF. Variable domain in full (rest from reference TRBV5-6 and TRBJ1-1): DAGVTQSPTHLIKTRGQQVTLRCSPKSGHDTVSWYQQALGQGPQFIFQYYEEEERQRGNFPDRFSGHQFPNYSSELNVNALLLGDSALYLCASSLIRDGEAFFGQGTRLTVV.

This clonotype was counted only a few times. This chain joins TRBV2 and TRBJ2-7; D uncertain. Trimming stripped 6 bases from V and 6 bases from J, with 15 bases between. The CDR3 contains 13 residues. Germline lookup yields CDR1 SNHLY and CDR2 FYNNEI. The CDR3 is CASSQDHGAEQYF. The CDR3 nucleotides are TGTGCCAGCAGCCAGGACCACGGTGCCGAGCAGTACTTC.

This clonotype was picked up many times. J is TRBJ1-2 and V is TRBV5-1, with TRBD1 as a possible D gene (5 bases). Germline-derived CDR1 and CDR2 are SGHRS and YFSETQ. The CDR3 length is 15 residues. V shed 2 bases and J shed 1 base, with 12 bases lying between them. The CDR3 coding sequence is TGCGCCAGCAGCTTCCTCGGGGCGGTTAACTATGGCTACACCTTC. As protein: CASSFLGAVNYGYTF. Complete variable domain (other parts from reference TRBV5-1 and TRBJ1-2): KAGVTQTPRYLIKTRGQQVTLSCSPISGHRSVSWYQQTPGQGLQFLFEYFSETQRNKGNFPGRFSGRQFSNSRSEMNVSTLELGDSALYLCASSFLGAVNYGYTFGSGTRLTVV.

Many counts were recorded for this clonotype. The chain recombines TRBV7-6 with TRBJ2-5; D uncertain. This CDR3 region has 14 residues. Trimming took 1 base from V and 2 from J, leaving 8 bases between them. Germline CDR1 is SGHVS and CDR2 is FNYEAQ. In DNA form, the CDR3 reads TGTGCCAGCAGCTTAGTTAGCAGACAAGAGACCCAGTACTTC. This encodes CASSLVSRQETQYF.

The rearrangement joins TRBV2 to TRBJ1-3, with TRBD1 matching over 7 bases. The V gene's germline CDR1 is SNHLY and CDR2 FYNNEI. CDR3 length equals 15 residues. The V segment lost 6 bases and the J segment 0 bases; nucleotides outside the gene matches: 5. Written as DNA, the CDR3 is TGTGCCAGCAGCCGGGACAGTTACTCTGGAAACACCATATATTTT. Its translation: CASSRDSYSGNTIYF.

As to this clonotype: This may stem from a read error, because a much larger clone lies one nucleotide away. J is TRBJ2-7 and V is TRBV3-1, with 7 nucleotides matching TRBD1. V shed 8 bases and J 1 base; nucleotides not matched to a gene: 14. This CDR3 has 16 residues. CDR1 is LGHDT and CDR2 is YNNKEL in the germline V gene (reference sequence). CDR3 region: CASGRGWDSPSYEQYF. For the CDR3, the DNA is TGTGCCAGCGGCCGCGGGTGGGACAGCCCTTCCTACGAGCAGTACTTC.

The chain has TRBV11-3 and TRBJ2-7; maybe TRBD2 (6 bases). The CDR3 sequence is 14 residues long. The V gene's germline CDR1 is SGHNT and CDR2 YENEEA. Trimming took off 5 bases at V and 5 bases at J, with 16 bases between the two ends. DNA for the CDR3: TGTGCCAGCAGCCCCGCCGGGACTGCGAACGAGCAGTACTTC. Amino acid sequence: CASSPAGTANEQYF.

This clonotype has ten or more counts. The chain carries TRBV6-1 and TRBJ2-7; the match to TRBD1 covers 9 bases. The CDR3 contains 12 residues. Per germline, CDR1 MNHNS and CDR2 SASEGT. V lost 10 bases, J lost 2 bases, and 3 bases stayed unmatched. CDR3 sequence: CATRQGAYEQYF. The DNA of the CDR3 is TGTGCCACCCGACAGGGGGCCTACGAGCAGTACTTC.

This clonotype was detected many times. The V gene is TRBV29-1, the J gene TRBJ2-7; a possible D gene is TRBD1 (5 bases). V was clipped by 5 bases and J by 4 bases, with 18 bases between them. Per the germline V gene, CDR1 is SQVTM and CDR2 is ANQGSEA. The CDR3 totals 14 residues. CDR3 sequence (DNA): TGCAGCGTTACCACAGGACGCGGTTCATACGAGCAGTACTTC. Translating gives CSVTTGRGSYEQYF.

CDR3: CATSPRRHMNTEAFF. The CDR3 nucleotides are TGTGCCACCAGCCCAAGACGACACATGAACACTGAAGCTTTCTTT. The gene calls are TRBV15 and TRBJ1-1; D uncertain. CDR1 is LNHNV and CDR2 is YYDKDF in the germline V gene (reference sequence). The CDR3 covers 15 residues. Trimming pared 5 bases from V and 0 bases from J, leaving 13 bases between.

V is TRBV12-3 or TRBV12-4 and J is TRBJ2-2; no definite D call. The CDR3 loop spans 13 amino acids. Trimming removed 5 bases at V and 3 bases at J, with 7 bases between. This chain's CDR3 is CASSPSDTGELFF. The CDR3 nucleotides are TGTGCCAGCAGTCCCTCGGACACCGGGGAGCTGTTTTTT.

This clonotype was picked up many times. The chain joins TRBV20-1 to TRBJ1-1; a possible D gene is TRBD1 (6 bases). The CDR3 has 14 amino acids. V shed 5 bases and J shed 2 bases, with 15 bases lying between them. Germline V gene data show CDR1 as DFQATT and CDR2 as SNEGSKA (reference sequence). CDR3 protein: CSAGPGTPNTEAFF. The DNA for the CDR3 is TGCAGTGCTGGTCCCGGGACACCAAACACTGAAGCTTTCTTT.

The J gene is TRBJ1-1, the V gene TRBV30; D ambiguous. This CDR3 is 14 amino acids long. Trimming removed 0 bases from V and 0 bases from J, with 8 bases in between. Per germline, CDR1 GTSNPN and CDR2 SVGIG (reference sequence). The CDR3 nucleotides read TGTGCCTGGAGTGTACCAGTTATGAACACTGAAGCTTTCTTT. Translating it yields CAWSVPVMNTEAFF.

In its sample, this clonotype was seen many times. The chain carries TRBV6-1 and TRBJ1-1; D gene uncertain. The CDR3 totals 15 residues. V lost 5 bases and J lost 1, with 14 bases in between. Germline CDR1 is MNHNS and CDR2 is SASEGT. The chain's CDR3 is CASSPSYKPNTEAFF. The CDR3 DNA sequence: TGTGCCAGCAGTCCGTCCTATAAGCCGAACACTGAAGCTTTCTTT.

This clonotype was found a few times. The chain employs TRBV3-1 and TRBJ2-1; 11 bases line up with TRBD2. The CDR3 loop spans 16 amino acids. Per germline, CDR1 LGHDT and CDR2 YNNKEL (reference sequence). The V gene end was trimmed by 1 base and the J gene end by 8 bases; junction bases not matched to a gene: 7. CDR3 sequence: CASSQGTSGSFDEQFF. Here the CDR3 DNA reads TGTGCCAGCAGCCAAGGTACTAGCGGGAGTTTCGATGAGCAGTTCTTC.

The CDR3 DNA reads TGTGCCAGCTCACCGACAGTCAAGAACACTGAAGCTTTCTTT. Amino acid sequence: CASSPTVKNTEAFF. The chain links TRBV18 to TRBJ1-1; D is possibly TRBD1 (5 bases). Germline V CDR1 and CDR2: KGHSH, LQKENI. The V end lost 3 bases, the J end lost 1 base, and 9 bases lay between the germline ends. The CDR3 spans 14 residues.

The chain joins TRBV12-3 or TRBV12-4 to TRBJ1-1; D is uncertain. Trimming removed 3 bases at V and 0 bases at J, with 11 bases between. The CDR3 covers 15 residues. The CDR3, as DNA: TGTGCCAGCAGTTTGACAACCCCCATGAACACTGAAGCTTTCTTT. Amino acid sequence: CASSLTTPMNTEAFF.

The V and J genes are TRBV19 and TRBJ2-5; 10 bases map to TRBD2. V lost 7 bases and J lost 4; bases outside the gene matches: 6. The CDR3 contains 14 residues. The V gene's germline CDR1 is LNHDA and CDR2 SQIVND (reference sequence). The CDR3 is CASKLAGRGETQYF. The CDR3 DNA sequence: TGTGCCAGTAAACTAGCGGGAAGAGGAGAGACCCAGTACTTC.

This clonotype has a single count. CDR3 in DNA: TGTGCCAGCAGCTCAACCGCGACAGGGGTGGAGACCCAGTACTTC. Residues: CASSSTATGVETQYF. V is TRBV6-1 and J is TRBJ2-5; 8 bases map to TRBD1. V dropped 6 bases and J dropped 5; count of bases not matched to a gene: 11. Germline assignment: CDR1 MNHNS and CDR2 SASEGT. This CDR3 has 15 residues.

This clonotype was recorded at least ten times. CDR3 region: CASSPFGGRVAETQYF. CDR3 DNA: TGTGCCAGCAGCCCCTTTGGCGGGAGGGTCGCTGAGACCCAGTACTTC. The gene calls are TRBV12-3 or TRBV12-4 and TRBJ2-5; 9 bases line up with TRBD2. This CDR3 is built from 16 residues. With V trimmed by 6 bases and J by 5 bases, 13 bases remained unmatched.

This clonotype was detected ten times or more. The V call is TRBV28, the J call TRBJ2-2; possibly TRBD1 or TRBD2 for D (5 bases each). This CDR3 is built from 14 residues. Germline assignment: CDR1 MDHEN and CDR2 SYDVKM. Between the trimmed V and J ends, which lost 5 bases and 7 bases, there was a span of 14 bases. The CDR3 bases are TGTGCCAGCAGTCAATTCAGGGCGGGCGGGGAGCTGTTTTTT. It codes for CASSQFRAGGELFF.

The chain couples TRBV20-1 to TRBJ2-5, with D maybe TRBD2 (5 bases). Looked up from germline, CDR1 is DFQATT and CDR2 is SNEGSKA (reference sequence). The V end lost 3 bases, the J end lost 0 bases, and 11 bases lay between the germline ends. This CDR3 has 14 amino acids. The CDR3 region has the DNA TGCAGTGCTAGGAGCGGAATTAACCAAGAGACCCAGTACTTC. Amino acid sequence: CSARSGINQETQYF.

The V call is TRBV6-2 or TRBV6-3, the J call TRBJ1-2; maybe TRBD1 (6 bases). Per the germline V gene, CDR1 is MNHEY and CDR2 is SVGEGT. CDR3 length: 12 amino acids. Trimming removed 3 bases from V and 12 bases from J, with 14 bases in between. In nucleotides, the CDR3 is TGTGCCAGCAGTTATTCGGGGGCCAGCCACACCTTC. This sequence encodes CASSYSGASHTF.

This clonotype was counted many times. Since a much larger clone is just one base distant, this may be a read error. V is TRBV20-1 and J is TRBJ1-1, with D possibly matching TRBD1 (6 bases). The germline gives CDR1 DFQATT, CDR2 SNEGSKA (reference sequence). The length of the CDR3 is 14 residues. CDR3 loop: CSAREGGLNTEASF. The CDR3 nucleotides are TGCAGTGCTAGAGAGGGGGGGCTGAACACTGAAGCTTCCTTT.

Many counts were recorded for this clonotype. This chain connects TRBV5-1 to TRBJ2-7, with TRBD2 identical over 8 bases. This CDR3 is built from 14 residues. The V gene's germline CDR1 is SGHRS and CDR2 YFSETQ. V was pared by 2 bases and J by 5 bases, with 6 bases of the junction left unmatched. CDR3 sequence: CASSFTGGLNEQYF. Written as DNA, the CDR3 is TGCGCCAGCAGCTTTACGGGAGGGCTCAACGAGCAGTACTTC.